The next 2 T cell receptor beta chains were all read from a single sample in a study of T cell responses to AZD1222 COVID-19 vaccine. Assay: immunoSEQ multiplex PCR; the TCRdb copy retains only in-frame clones and omits some. The table includes 250,000 or so clones, over 85% detected once. The input for sequencing was peripheral blood, taken on day 0 of AZD1222 vaccination. Source of these receptors: an adult in good health.

V usage is TRBV27 and J usage is TRBJ2-2; 15 bases fit TRBD2. The CDR3 is 17 amino acids. CDR1 is MNHEY, CDR2 SMNVEV, per germline (reference sequence). Trimming took 1 base from V and 13 from J; bases not matched to a gene: 10. CDR3 bases: TGTGCCAGCAGTTTATGGGGAGGACTAGCGGGAGGGTTTGGGCTGTTTTTT. Amino acids: CASSLWGGLAGGFGLFF.

The chain recombines TRBV2 with TRBJ1-2, with D perhaps matching TRBD1 (5 bases). The CDR3 spans 16 residues. With 4 bases removed from V and 7 bases from J, the gap between germline ends came to 22 bases. Per germline, CDR1 SNHLY and CDR2 FYNNEI. The CDR3 DNA reads as TGTGCCAGCAGTGGGGAACCGACAGCCTTTAGCTCTGGCTACACCTTC. Residues: CASSGEPTAFSSGYTF.